This T cell receptor (beta chain) was observed in a study of T cell clonotyping in hematopoietic cell transplantation. Trimming pared 7 bases from V and 8 bases from J, leaving 15 bases between. CDR1 SNHLY and CDR2 FYNNEI come from the germline V gene. This CDR3 spans 14 amino acids. Method: immunoSEQ multiplex PCR; TCRdb's copy keeps in-frame clones and lacks some. The table has approximately 20,000 clones, 70% to 85% seen once; the top ten hold about 14%. J is TRBJ1-6 and V is TRBV2, with D maybe TRBD1 (5 bases). The TCR originated in a man in his sixties in good health. Some clones in this sample may be carry-over from other donors' samples. Sequenced material: peripheral blood mononuclear cells. CDR3 in amino acids: CASTEGQGYSPLHF. Here the CDR3 DNA reads TGTGCCAGCACAGAGGGGCAGGGTTATTCACCCCTCCACTTT. The complete variable domain, with remaining parts taken from reference TRBV2 and TRBJ1-6, reads EPEVTQTPSHQVTQMGQEVILRCVPISNHLYFYWYRQILGQKVEFLVSFYNNEISEKSEIFDDQFSVERPDGSNFTLKIRSTKLEDSAMYFCASTEGQGYSPLHFGNGTRLTVT.